This T cell receptor (beta chain) derives from a study of human T cells and chemical hapten exposure. Time point meaning: patch test 2, 6 weeks after DPC sensitization. Indicated treatment: therapeutic diphenylcyclopropenone sensitization with weekly scalp DPC. It was from unfractionated whole blood that total RNA was extracted. From the RACE reads, TCRdb called clonotypes with MiXCR, one entry per CDR3 protein. The sample lists around 130,000 distinct CDR3 sequences, approximately 10% occurring once. In its sample, this clonotype was seen a few times. Antigen specificity is unknown. Trimming left V 4 bases short and J 0 bases short, with 12 bases between. From germline, CDR1 is KGHDR and CDR2 SFDVKD. There are 16 residues in the CDR3. General study points: Significantly greater numbers of large CDR3 similarity clusters came from expanded TCRs than from controls. The presence of alopecia in the donors means their immune response may differ from healthy people's. PT1 expanded TCR counts and patch test score were linked, and their correlation was positive.

The sample here was whole blood, taken in connection with sensitization to the hapten diphenylcyclopropenone (DPC). This chain links TRBV24-1 with TRBJ2-1; D remains ambiguous. The TCR comes from a woman between 45 and 65 years old with alopecia areata. Some clones in this sample may be carry-over from other donors' samples. CDR3 nucleotides: TGTGCCACCAGTGACCCGACTTCTCGCTCCTACAATGAGCAGTTCTTC. Its translation is CATSDPTSRSYNEQFF.